Below, one T cell receptor (beta chain) is given with its context. This entry comes from a study of control samples from healthy donors and cancer patients. Assay: immunoSEQ multiplex PCR; the TCRdb copy retains only in-frame clones and omits some. The sample lists about 220,000 clones, roughly 94% seen once, with roughly 1.6% in the top ten. Between the trimmed V and J ends, which lost 0 bases and 0 bases, there was a span of 3 bases. CDR1 is SGHRS, CDR2 YFSETQ, per germline. This CDR3 is 13 amino acids long. The sequence came from a man aged 50 to 59 in good health. The sample was blood. The genes are TRBV5-1 and TRBJ1-1, with D uncertain. DNA of the CDR3: TGCGCCAGCAGCTTGGCGGTGAACACTGAAGCTTTCTTT. Translation gives CASSLAVNTEAFF.